One sample yielded the 11 T cell receptor beta chains listed below, sequenced in a study of T cells in Graves' hyperthyroidism and ophthalmopathy. Template material for amplifying TCR beta CDR3 regions consisted of RNA transcripts. An initial round of RT-PCR targeting the TCR CDR3 relied on the HTBI primer set. Each CDR3 protein gets one entry after TCRdb re-called the multiplex PCR reads with MiXCR. There are about 530,000 distinct CDR3 sequences in the sample; roughly 18% occur only once, and 17% lies in the top ten. The sample comprised blood. These receptors all come from a woman aged 18-30 years with Graves' ophthalmopathy.

The genes are TRBV20-1 and TRBJ2-1; the D gene could be TRBD1 or TRBD2 (5 bases each). The germline V and J ends were trimmed by 6 bases and 9 bases, with 24 bases remaining between them. Germline V gives CDR1 DFQATT, CDR2 SNEGSKA (reference sequence). There are 15 residues in the CDR3. Here the CDR3 reads CSATPGTRIGSEQFF. In DNA form, the CDR3 reads TGCAGTGCCACACCTGGGACCCGCATCGGATCTGAGCAGTTCTTC.

The gene calls are TRBV5-5 and TRBJ1-5, with D unclear. The germline CDR1 and CDR2 sequences are SGHKS and YYEKEE (reference sequence). The CDR3 spans 12 residues. V lost 3 bases and J lost 5, with 6 bases in between. The CDR3 region has the DNA TGTGCCAGCAGCTCCCCGGATCAGCCCCAGCATTTT. Translated, it gives CASSSPDQPQHF.

This clonotype was seen many times. J is TRBJ2-5 and V is TRBV12-3 or TRBV12-4; 10 bases match TRBD2. V was pared by 7 bases and J by 1 base, with 3 bases of the junction left unmatched. This CDR3 spans 14 amino acids. The CDR3 nucleotides are TGTGCCAGCATGGCTAGCGGGGGCCAAGAGACCCAGTACTTC. Protein product: CASMASGGQETQYF.

This clonotype has only a few counts. The CDR3, as DNA: TGTGCCAGCAGCGTAATCCCCAGGACAGATCGCACTGAAGCTTTCTTT. Encoded protein: CASSVIPRTDRTEAFF. The rearrangement joins TRBV9 to TRBJ1-1; possibly TRBD1 for D (6 bases). CDR1 is SGDLS, CDR2 YYNGEE, per germline. The CDR3 totals 16 residues. V lost 1 base and J 4 bases, leaving 17 bases between the germline ends.

The table lists this clonotype with a few counts. The chain uses TRBV11-2 and TRBJ2-7; D is unresolved. In germline, CDR1 is SGHAT, CDR2 FQNNGV. The CDR3 has 11 residues. V was cut by 9 bases and J by 1 base, with 7 bases left in between. CDR3 nucleotides: TGTGCCAGTACAGAGTCCTACGAGCAGTACTTC. This gives the protein CASTESYEQYF.

This clonotype was picked up many times. This sequence joins TRBV2 and TRBJ2-7; maybe TRBD2 (6 bases). Germline V gene data show CDR1 as SNHLY and CDR2 as FYNNEI. The ends were cut back, 9 bases at V and 3 bases at J, with 15 bases in the middle. The CDR3 sequence is 13 residues long. DNA for the CDR3: TGTGCCAGTTCGTCCCGGGGGTACTACGAGCAGTACTTC. It specifies CASSSRGYYEQYF.

This clonotype has more than one count but fewer than ten. This chain uses TRBV28 with TRBJ1-2, with 7 bases lining up with TRBD1. V lost 5 bases and J lost 3; bases outside the gene matches: 12. Germline V lookup: CDR1 MDHEN, CDR2 SYDVKM. The CDR3 contains 16 residues. DNA for the CDR3: TGTGCCAGCAGTCCTAGTGGTGGGGACAGATACTATGGCTACACCTTC. This encodes CASSPSGGDRYYGYTF.

The chain carries TRBV20-1 and TRBJ1-2; 9 bases align to TRBD1. CDR1 is DFQATT, CDR2 SNEGSKA, per germline (reference sequence). J was trimmed by 3 bases and V by 0 bases; bases with no gene match: 11. This CDR3 spans 17 amino acids. For the CDR3, the DNA is TGCAGTGCTAGAGATCATGGACAGGGGTTGTCGGACTATGGCTACACCTTC. Residues: CSARDHGQGLSDYGYTF.

This clonotype was seen only a few times. V usage is TRBV29-1 and J usage is TRBJ1-1, with D unresolved. CDR3 length equals 15 residues. The V end was cut by 7 bases, the J end by 2 bases, with 20 bases between. The germline V gene encodes CDR1 SQVTM and CDR2 ANQGSEA. The CDR3 sequence is CSGLIALQLNTEAFF. CDR3 nucleotide sequence: TGCAGCGGACTGATCGCCCTTCAGCTTAACACTGAAGCTTTCTTT.

The CDR3, as DNA: TGCGCCAGCAGCCAATCGACAGGGGACAATCAGCCCCAGCATTTT. Its translation: CASSQSTGDNQPQHF. V usage is TRBV4-1 and J usage is TRBJ1-5; 8 positions match TRBD1. J gave up 3 bases and V 2 bases, and 3 bases lay outside the gene matches. Germline V CDR1 and CDR2: MGHRA, YSYEKL. There are 15 residues in the CDR3.

This rearrangement joins TRBV4-1 to TRBJ2-4; TRBD1 aligns across 8 bases. The CDR3 loop spans 20 amino acids. Losses at the gene ends were 0 bases for V and 0 bases for J; bases not matched to a gene: 13. In germline, CDR1 is MGHRA, CDR2 YSYEKL. CDR3 sequence (DNA): TGCGCCAGCAGCCAAGATGGAGGACAGGGAACAATCTTAGCCAAAAACATTCAGTACTTC. Its translation is CASSQDGGQGTILAKNIQYF.